This TCR beta chain was identified in a study of OX40 agonist ivuxolimab in advanced cancers. The trim removed 2 bases at V and 4 bases at J, leaving 3 bases unmatched. Germline CDR1 reads SGDLS; CDR2 reads YYNGEE. This CDR3 spans 14 amino acids. This table comes from immunoSEQ multiplex PCR, and its TCRdb copy is limited to in-frame clones, with some not included. The top ten clones hold about a tenth of a sample with about 62,000 clones, 79% of them seen once. Drawing of blood for sampling happened at baseline, at cycle 4 day 1, and at cycle 7 day 1. The V call is TRBV9, the J call TRBJ1-1; 9 nucleotides line up with TRBD1. The sequences come from CD4+ or CD8+ T cells sorted from blood, collected in a trial of the OX40 agonist ivuxolimab. This clonotype was obtained from an adult with an advanced solid tumor such as melanoma, head and neck, liver or kidney cancer. The CDR3 bases are TGTGCCAGCAGCGTTCAGACAGGGGGCACTGAAGCTTTCTTT. Translated, it gives CASSVQTGGTEAFF.